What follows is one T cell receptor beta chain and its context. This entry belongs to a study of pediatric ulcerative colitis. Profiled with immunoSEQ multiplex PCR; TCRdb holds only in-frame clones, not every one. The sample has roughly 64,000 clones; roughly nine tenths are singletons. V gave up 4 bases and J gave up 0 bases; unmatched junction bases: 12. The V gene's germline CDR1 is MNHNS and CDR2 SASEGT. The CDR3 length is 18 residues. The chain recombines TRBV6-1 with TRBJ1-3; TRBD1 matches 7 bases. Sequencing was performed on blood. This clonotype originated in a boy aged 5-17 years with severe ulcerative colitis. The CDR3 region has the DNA TGTGCCAGCAGTGCTAAGGGGGCCCCTACTATCTCTGGAAACACCATATATTTT. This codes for CASSAKGAPTISGNTIYF.